Following are 5 T cell receptor beta chains from one sample sequenced in a study of regulatory T cells in long-lasting Graves disease. According to the study, TCR beta libraries were built with iRepertoire HTBI primers and CDR3-region Arm-PCR. One entry per CDR3 protein, called by TCRdb with MiXCR from the multiplex PCR reads. The table records around 400,000 distinct CDR3 sequences, roughly a fifth of them present only once. Time point here: persistent/refractory GD, antithyroid drugs over 5 years with positive TRAb. With RNA extracted from PBMCs as input, the TCR library was made. The sequenced sample was peripheral blood mononuclear cells (PBMCs), obtained when the disease was refractory, from a patient treated with antithyroid drugs. Source of these receptors: a female donor with Graves disease.

This clonotype was picked up a small number of times. The chain joins TRBV30 to TRBJ2-5, with 10 nucleotides matching TRBD1. Germline CDR1 and CDR2: GTSNPN and SVGIG (reference sequence). V lost 1 base and J lost 4; bases outside the gene matches: 3. This CDR3 has 14 residues. DNA for the CDR3: TGTGCCTGGAGTGCGACAGGGGGCGTAGAGACCCAGTACTTC. This translates into CAWSATGGVETQYF.

This clonotype was picked up many times. The chain is built from TRBV6-1 and TRBJ2-7; 10 bases are shared with TRBD2. CDR1 and CDR2 (germline): MNHNS, SASEGT. The CDR3 covers 14 residues. V lost 6 bases and J lost 4; bases outside the gene matches: 6. The CDR3 reads CASRRGLANYEQYF. DNA for the CDR3: TGTGCCAGCAGGAGGGGACTAGCGAATTACGAGCAGTACTTC.

This clonotype was seen many times. This sequence joins TRBV28 and TRBJ1-5; 7 nucleotides match TRBD1. The CDR3 has 14 residues. Per germline, CDR1 MDHEN and CDR2 SYDVKM. Losses at the gene ends were 8 bases for V and 3 bases for J; bases not matched to a gene: 7. CDR3 residues: CASSAGGSNQPQHF. CDR3 coding DNA: TGTGCCAGCTCAGCAGGGGGTTCCAATCAGCCCCAGCATTTT.

This clonotype was counted at least ten times. The genes are TRBV7-2 and TRBJ1-1; TRBD1 matches 8 bases. Germline loops: CDR1 SGHTA, CDR2 FQGNSA. Unmatched junction bases numbered 8, after V lost 1 base and J lost 7 bases. The CDR3 sequence is 15 residues long. CDR3 sequence reads: CASSLVRGQGGEAFF. DNA for the CDR3: TGTGCCAGCAGCTTAGTCCGTGGACAGGGCGGTGAAGCTTTCTTT. The entire variable domain, with the rest obtained from reference TRBV7-2 and TRBJ1-1, is as follows: GAGVSQSPSNKVTEKGKDVELRCDPISGHTALYWYRQSLGQGLEFLIYFQGNSAPDKSGLPSDRFSAERTGGSVSTLTIQRTQQEDSAVYLCASSLVRGQGGEAFFGQGTRLTVV.

This clonotype was detected ten times or more. This chain uses TRBV28 with TRBJ1-1, with no clear D. Trimming pared 1 base from V and 1 base from J, leaving 7 bases between. The length of the CDR3 is 14 residues. Looked up from germline, CDR1 is MDHEN and CDR2 is SYDVKM. CDR3: CASSLFDWNTEAFF. The CDR3, as DNA: TGTGCCAGCAGTTTATTCGACTGGAACACTGAAGCTTTCTTT.